The 6 T cell receptor beta chains below were found in one sample sequenced in a study of glioma-infiltrating T cells. The iRepertoire nested amplicon-rescue multiplex PCR amplified TCR alpha and beta CDR3s from RNA. TCRdb used MiXCR to reprocess the multiplex PCR reads, holding one entry per CDR3 protein. The sample has approximately 110,000 distinct CDR3 sequences; approximately 25% are singletons. Sequencing was performed on glioma tissue, nonneoplastic brain tissue, or PBMCs (not recorded which). The receptors come from a human donor with low-grade glioma or glioblastoma, undergoing nonglioma brain surgery, or in good health (not recorded which).

This clonotype was counted between two and nine times. V usage is TRBV30 and J usage is TRBJ1-2; a possible D gene is TRBD1 (5 bases). Trimming removed 2 bases at V and 4 bases at J, with 8 bases between. CDR1 is GTSNPN, CDR2 SVGIG, per germline (reference sequence). The CDR3 has 12 amino acids. The CDR3 DNA sequence: TGTGCCTGGAGTACAGGCCTCTATGGCTACACCTTC. Translating it yields CAWSTGLYGYTF.

This clonotype was observed many times. The chain carries TRBV28 and TRBJ2-7; 10 positions agree with TRBD1. This CDR3 spans 15 amino acids. Germline values: CDR1 MDHEN, CDR2 SYDVKM. The ends lost 5 bases at V and 3 bases at J; junction bases unmatched: 7. The CDR3 bases are TGTGCCAGCAGTGGACTGGGACAGGGGAGCTACGAGCAGTACTTC. This sequence encodes CASSGLGQGSYEQYF.

Turning to this clonotype: Just one base apart from a much larger clone, this may be a read error. The V and J genes are TRBV24-1 and TRBJ2-3; 7 nucleotides align to TRBD1. Germline assignment: CDR1 KGHDR and CDR2 SFDVKD. This CDR3 is built from 15 residues. This CDR3 is CSTSDSDRGTDTQYF. The CDR3, as DNA: TGTTCCACCAGTGATTCCGACAGGGGCACAGATACGCAGTATTTT.

Worth noting for this clonotype: A read error may explain this, as a much larger clone is one base away. The chain uses TRBV10-3 and TRBJ1-5; possibly TRBD1 for D (5 bases). The germline V gene encodes CDR1 ENHRY and CDR2 SYGVKD. The CDR3 is 14 amino acids. CDR3: CATTPGGYNKPQHF. CDR3 DNA: TGTGCCACCACCCCGGGGGGATACAATAAGCCCCAGCATTTT.

The chain joins TRBV20-1 to TRBJ2-3; D is unresolved. Germline assignment: CDR1 DFQATT and CDR2 SNEGSKA (reference sequence). The V end was cut by 5 bases, the J end by 2 bases, with 17 bases between. The CDR3 spans 15 residues. DNA of the CDR3: TGCAGTGCTCTTCGCCTTATGAGGACCACAGATACGCAGTATTTT. This codes for CSALRLMRTTDTQYF.

As regards this clonotype: This CDR3 fails to terminate in the conserved phenylalanine or tryptophan, so it likely reflects a read error. This sequence joins TRBV28 and TRBJ2-7; D may be TRBD1 or TRBD2 (5 bases each). Trimming removed 6 bases from V and 5 bases from J, with 11 bases in between. The germline gives CDR1 MDHEN, CDR2 SYDVKM. This CDR3 comprises 12 residues. The CDR3 reads CASRVLGDEQYL. In DNA form, the CDR3 reads TGTGCCAGCAGAGTTCTGGGGGACGAGCAGTACCTC.